This T cell receptor beta chain emerged from a study of blood T cell repertoires in COVID-19. The wider study: Samples came from the United States, Italy and Spain, spanning acute and convalescent COVID-19. T cells, B-cell-depleted T cells, or PBMCs supplied cDNA or gDNA.

Germline CDR1 is LGHDT and CDR2 is YNNKEL (reference sequence). This CDR3 has 14 amino acids. Trimming removed 4 bases at V and 6 bases at J, with 15 bases between. Methods used by the authors: Estimation of nucleated cell counts relied on the amplification of reference gene primers. Libraries were prepared by immunoSEQ multiplex PCR; TCRdb keeps only in-frame clonotypes and omits some of them. That table is the source of V, J and clone size, and D and trimming were worked out from the DNA. The sample includes a few hundred thousand clones, less than 85% of them seen just once. Sequencing was carried out using peripheral blood. The rearrangement links TRBV3-1 (or the pseudogene TRBV3-2) to TRBJ2-5, with TRBD2 as a possible D gene (6 bases). The origin of this receptor is a woman under 30 with acute or convalescent COVID-19. In DNA form, the CDR3 reads TGTGCCAGCAGCCCGACGGACTATTTAAAGACCCAGTACTTC. It yields the protein CASSPTDYLKTQYF.